The 16 T cell receptor beta chains presented below share a single source sample, sequenced in a study of T cell repertoires in cytomegalovirus infection. TCRdb reprocessed the reads via MiXCR and lists one record per CDR3 protein. The sample has about 130,000 distinct CDR3 sequences; roughly 8.2% are singletons. Sample: PBMCs. The receptors here all came from a human donor in good health (CMV status not recorded). Some clones in this sample may be carry-over from other donors' samples.

This clonotype was recorded many times. The rearrangement links TRBV6-6 to TRBJ1-1; 7 nucleotides align to TRBD1. This CDR3 region has 14 residues. Trimming at V came to 7 bases and at J to 5 bases, leaving 10 bases not matched to a gene. Germline V gene sequence: CDR1 MNHNY, CDR2 SVGAGI (reference sequence). In DNA form, the CDR3 reads TGTGCCAGCAACTCAGACAGGGCCCGGACTGAAGCTTTCTTT. Translating it yields CASNSDRARTEAFF.

There are many counts of this clonotype. The chain combines TRBV28 with TRBJ1-2; TRBD1 matches at 8 bases. CDR3 length: 17 amino acids. Trimming at V came to 6 bases and at J to 0 bases, leaving 12 bases not matched to a gene. Germline CDR1 MDHEN, CDR2 SYDVKM. CDR3 sequence: CASSLAGQDYTNYGYTF. Written as DNA, the CDR3 is TGTGCCAGCAGCCTTGCGGGACAGGATTATACTAACTATGGCTACACCTTC.

This clonotype was detected ten times or more. The chain has TRBV19 and TRBJ1-5; a possible D gene is TRBD1 (5 bases). From germline, CDR1 is LNHDA and CDR2 SQIVND (reference sequence). This CDR3 region has 15 residues. Deletions cut 5 bases from V and 2 bases from J, with 13 bases between. The CDR3 here is CASSLQRGGNQPQHF. The DNA of the CDR3 is TGTGCCAGTAGTCTTCAGCGGGGCGGCAATCAGCCCCAGCATTTT. Full variable domain (missing parts from reference TRBV19 and TRBJ1-5): DGGITQSPKYLFRKEGQNVTLSCEQNLNHDAMYWYRQDPGQGLRLIYYSQIVNDFQKGDIAEGYSVSREKKESFPLTVTSAQKNPTAFYLCASSLQRGGNQPQHFGDGTRLSIL.

This chain joins TRBV20-1 and TRBJ2-5; D possibly uses TRBD1 or TRBD2 (6 bases each). The CDR3 extends over 13 amino acids. Trimming left V 6 bases short and J 4 bases short, with 15 bases between. CDR1 and CDR2 from the germline V gene are DFQATT and SNEGSKA (reference sequence). The CDR3: CSAPPGGRETQYF. In DNA form, the CDR3 reads TGCAGTGCCCCTCCCGGGGGCCGAGAGACCCAGTACTTC.

This clonotype has ten or more counts. The chain joins TRBV19 to TRBJ1-1; D unclear. CDR1 is LNHDA, CDR2 SQIVND, per germline (reference sequence). Deletions cut 3 bases from V and 3 bases from J, with 11 bases between. The CDR3 extends over 14 amino acids. CDR3 residues: CASSIVRWDTEAFF. Here the CDR3 DNA reads TGTGCCAGTAGTATTGTGCGGTGGGACACTGAAGCTTTCTTT.

This clonotype was detected ten times or more. This chain uses TRBV5-5 with TRBJ1-5; tentative D call: TRBD1 (5 bases). CDR3 size: 15 residues. Per the germline V gene, CDR1 is SGHKS and CDR2 is YYEKEE (reference sequence). Between the trimmed V and J ends, which lost 0 bases and 2 bases, there was a span of 9 bases. This CDR3 reads CASSLEGFGNQPQHF. As DNA, the CDR3 is TGTGCCAGCAGCTTGGAGGGGTTTGGCAATCAGCCCCAGCATTTT.

The sample holds many counts of this clonotype. This sequence joins TRBV20-1 and TRBJ1-1; D might be TRBD1 (5 bases). V lost 0 bases to trimming and J lost 0 bases, with 8 bases between them. This CDR3 has 14 amino acids. Germline values: CDR1 DFQATT, CDR2 SNEGSKA (reference sequence). CDR3 nucleotides: TGCAGTGCTAGAGATCTGGGACTGAACACTGAAGCTTTCTTT. Its protein product is CSARDLGLNTEAFF.

The chain employs TRBV28 and TRBJ1-1; D unclear. Per germline, CDR1 MDHEN and CDR2 SYDVKM. The CDR3 length is 13 residues. Trimming removed 10 bases at V and 7 bases at J, with 19 bases between. DNA of the CDR3: TGTGCCATCATTGCGCCCCTACACAGTGAAGCTTTCTTT. This gives the protein CAIIAPLHSEAFF. Combining the CDR3 with reference TRBV28 and TRBJ1-1 gives the whole variable domain DVKVTQSSRYLVKRTGEKVFLECVQDMDHENMFWYRQDPGLGLRLIYFSYDVKMKEKGDIPEGYSVSREKKERFSLILESASTNQTSMYLCAIIAPLHSEAFFGQGTRLTVV.

This clonotype was detected many times. This sequence joins TRBV7-2 and TRBJ2-3; D is possibly TRBD1 or TRBD2 (5 bases each). This CDR3 contains 15 residues. The V gene's germline CDR1 is SGHTA and CDR2 FQGNSA. Trimming shortened V by 6 bases and J by 0 bases, and 13 bases separated the two germline ends. The CDR3 DNA follows: TGTGCCAGCAGTTCAAGGGACCTCAGCACAGATACGCAGTATTTT. It encodes CASSSRDLSTDTQYF.

This clonotype was seen at least ten times. The rearrangement joins TRBV2 to TRBJ1-1; 8 nucleotides line up with TRBD1. V gave up 6 bases and J gave up 4 bases; unmatched junction bases: 10. In germline, CDR1 is SNHLY, CDR2 FYNNEI. The CDR3 has 15 amino acids. DNA of the CDR3: TGTGCCAGCAGAAGGGCAGGGGGCCTGGGCACTGAAGCTTTCTTT. Residues: CASRRAGGLGTEAFF.

This clonotype showed up many times. The chain combines TRBV29-1 with TRBJ2-3; no clear D gene. Germline loops: CDR1 SQVTM, CDR2 ANQGSEA. The CDR3 sequence is 17 residues long. V lost 4 bases, J lost 2 bases, and 22 bases lay in between. CDR3 in amino acids: CSVASPARSGPTDTQYF. CDR3 nucleotides: TGCAGCGTTGCCAGTCCCGCTCGGTCCGGCCCCACAGATACGCAGTATTTT.

As regards this clonotype: This may be a read error, as it is one base from a much larger clone. This chain connects TRBV5-1 to TRBJ1-5, with D perhaps TRBD1 (5 bases). Germline V CDR1 and CDR2: SGHRS, YFSETQ. The CDR3 sequence is 14 residues long. V dropped 3 bases and J dropped 2 bases, with 9 bases sitting between them. The CDR3, as DNA: TGCGCCAGCAGCTCAGTACAGGGCAATCAGCCCCAGCATTTT. This translates into CASSSVQGNQPQHF.

This clonotype was counted a few times. V is TRBV7-6 and J is TRBJ2-5; D might be TRBD2 (5 bases). Per the germline V gene, CDR1 is SGHVS and CDR2 is FNYEAQ. The CDR3 loop spans 14 amino acids. V dropped 5 bases and J dropped 2 bases, with 12 bases sitting between them. CDR3 in amino acids: CASSTRGMQETQYF. The CDR3 DNA reads TGTGCCAGCAGCACACGGGGAATGCAAGAGACCCAGTACTTC. Full variable domain (missing parts from reference TRBV7-6 and TRBJ2-5): GAGVSQSPRYKVTKRGQDVALRCDPISGHVSLYWYRQALGQGPEFLTYFNYEAQQDKSGLPNDRFSAERPEGSISTLTIQRTEQRDSAMYRCASSTRGMQETQYFGPGTRLLVL.

This clonotype occurred many times. This sequence joins TRBV6-2 or TRBV6-3 and TRBJ2-3; TRBD1 matches 7 bases. CDR1 MNHEY and CDR2 SVGEGT come from the germline V gene. This CDR3 comprises 15 residues. V lost 6 bases, J lost 3 bases, and 9 bases stayed unmatched. The CDR3 here is CASRLRGTETDTQYF. The CDR3 bases are TGTGCCAGCAGACTTAGGGGGACAGAAACAGATACGCAGTATTTT.

This chain connects TRBV24-1 to TRBJ2-1; 8 bases agree with TRBD1. The germline V gene encodes CDR1 KGHDR and CDR2 SFDVKD. The CDR3 is 15 amino acids. The trim removed 4 bases at V and 1 base at J, leaving 2 bases unmatched. The DNA of the CDR3 is TGTGCCACCAGTGACCACAGGGGGTCCTACAATGAGCAGTTCTTC. Residues: CATSDHRGSYNEQFF.

This clonotype occurred many times. The junction differs from germline at one of its ends, possibly a read error. The chain carries TRBV12-3 or TRBV12-4 and TRBJ1-6; no clear D gene. This CDR3 spans 14 amino acids. CDR3 amino acids: CASSLGAKNSPLHF. As DNA, the CDR3 is TGTGCCAGCAGCTTAGGAGCAAAAAATTCACCCCTCCACTTT.